Listed here is a single TCR beta chain. This CDR3 contains 13 residues. V gave up 2 bases and J gave up 8 bases, with 12 bases separating them. Per the germline V gene, CDR1 is GTSNPN and CDR2 is SVGIG (reference sequence). Original data processing: How many nucleated cells were present was estimated from reference gene primer amplification. Clones were read by immunoSEQ multiplex PCR, and TCRdb kept only the in-frame ones, dropping some. V and J calls and clone size are as listed in that table; D and trimming were resolved from the DNA. The sample shows 15,000 to 20,000 clones, around 81% of them seen only once. This specimen belongs to a study of blood T cell repertoires in COVID-19. The overall study: Specimens from acute and convalescent COVID-19 originated in the United States, Italy and Spain. From T cells, B-cell-depleted T cells, or PBMCs came the material, which was cDNA or gDNA.

The V call is TRBV30, the J call TRBJ1-4; D not resolved. Specimen: peripheral blood. The TCR was taken from a man in his forties with active or convalescent COVID-19. DNA for the CDR3: TGTGCCTGGAGTCCCGGTCGAGGAGAAAAACTGTTTTTT. It encodes CAWSPGRGEKLFF.